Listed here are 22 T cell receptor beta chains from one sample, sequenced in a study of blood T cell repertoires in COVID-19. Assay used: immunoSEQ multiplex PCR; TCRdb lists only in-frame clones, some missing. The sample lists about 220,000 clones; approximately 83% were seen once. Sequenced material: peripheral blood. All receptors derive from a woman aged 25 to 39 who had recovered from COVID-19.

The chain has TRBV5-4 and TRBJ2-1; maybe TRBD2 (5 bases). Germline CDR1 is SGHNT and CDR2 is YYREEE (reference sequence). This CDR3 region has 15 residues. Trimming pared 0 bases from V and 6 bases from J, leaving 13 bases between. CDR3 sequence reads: CASSLDSSGVNEQFF. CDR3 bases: TGTGCCAGCAGCTTGGACTCCTCCGGGGTCAATGAGCAGTTCTTC.

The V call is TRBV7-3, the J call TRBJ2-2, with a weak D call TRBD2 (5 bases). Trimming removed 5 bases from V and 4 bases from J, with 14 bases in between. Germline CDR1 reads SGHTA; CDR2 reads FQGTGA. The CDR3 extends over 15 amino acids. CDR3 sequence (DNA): TGTGCCAGCAGCCAAGGCGGCGAGGGCACCGGGGAGCTGTTTTTT. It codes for CASSQGGEGTGELFF.

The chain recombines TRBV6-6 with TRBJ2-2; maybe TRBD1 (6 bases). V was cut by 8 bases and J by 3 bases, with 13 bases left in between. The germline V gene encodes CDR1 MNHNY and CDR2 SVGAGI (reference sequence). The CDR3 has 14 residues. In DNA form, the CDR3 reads TGTGCCAGCCGCCGGACAGTGGACACCGGGGAGCTGTTTTTT. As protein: CASRRTVDTGELFF.

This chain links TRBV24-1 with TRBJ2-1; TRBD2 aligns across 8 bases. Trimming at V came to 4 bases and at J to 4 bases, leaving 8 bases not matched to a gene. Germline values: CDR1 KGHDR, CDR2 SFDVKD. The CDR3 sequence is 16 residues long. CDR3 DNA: TGTGCCACCAGTGACCCCACTAGCGGAACTTACAATGAGCAGTTCTTC. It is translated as CATSDPTSGTYNEQFF.

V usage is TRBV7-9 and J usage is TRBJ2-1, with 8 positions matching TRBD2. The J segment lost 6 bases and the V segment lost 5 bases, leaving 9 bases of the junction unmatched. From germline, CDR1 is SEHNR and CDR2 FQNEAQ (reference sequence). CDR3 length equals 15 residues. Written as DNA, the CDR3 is TGTGCCAGCAGCCCCCGGGGGGGCGCAATCAATGAGCAGTTCTTC. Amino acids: CASSPRGGAINEQFF.

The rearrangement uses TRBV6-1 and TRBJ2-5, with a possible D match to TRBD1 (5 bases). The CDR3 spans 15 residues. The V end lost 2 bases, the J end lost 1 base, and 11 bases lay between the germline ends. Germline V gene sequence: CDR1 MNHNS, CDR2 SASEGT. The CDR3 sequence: CASSEIPQGQETQYF. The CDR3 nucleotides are TGTGCCAGCAGTGAAATCCCCCAGGGCCAAGAGACCCAGTACTTC.

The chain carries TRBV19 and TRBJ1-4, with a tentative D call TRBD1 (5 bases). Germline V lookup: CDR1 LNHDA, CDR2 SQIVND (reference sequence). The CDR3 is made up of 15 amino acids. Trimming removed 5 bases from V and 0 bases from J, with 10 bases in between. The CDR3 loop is CASSLGGTTNEKLFF. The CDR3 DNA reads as TGTGCCAGTAGTCTGGGGGGAACAACTAATGAAAAACTGTTTTTT.

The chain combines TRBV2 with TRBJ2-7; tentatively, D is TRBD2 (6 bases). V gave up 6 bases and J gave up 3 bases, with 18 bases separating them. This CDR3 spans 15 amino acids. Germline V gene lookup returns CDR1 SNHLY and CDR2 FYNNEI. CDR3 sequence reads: CASSRDSLGGYEQYF. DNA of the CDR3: TGTGCCAGCAGCCGGGACTCGCTGGGGGGCTACGAGCAGTACTTC.

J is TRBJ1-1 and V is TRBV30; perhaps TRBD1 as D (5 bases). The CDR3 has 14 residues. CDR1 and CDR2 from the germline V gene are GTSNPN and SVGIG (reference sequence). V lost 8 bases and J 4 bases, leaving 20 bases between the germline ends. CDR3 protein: CAGSRDFWGTEAFF. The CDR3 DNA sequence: TGTGCCGGTTCCAGGGATTTTTGGGGCACTGAAGCTTTCTTT.

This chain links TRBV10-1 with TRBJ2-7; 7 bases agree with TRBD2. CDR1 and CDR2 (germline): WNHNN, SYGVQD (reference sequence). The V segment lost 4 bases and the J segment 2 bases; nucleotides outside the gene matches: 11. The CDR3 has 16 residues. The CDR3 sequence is CASSASTGGNPYEQYF. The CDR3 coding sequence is TGCGCCAGCAGTGCCTCAACGGGAGGAAACCCCTACGAGCAGTACTTC.

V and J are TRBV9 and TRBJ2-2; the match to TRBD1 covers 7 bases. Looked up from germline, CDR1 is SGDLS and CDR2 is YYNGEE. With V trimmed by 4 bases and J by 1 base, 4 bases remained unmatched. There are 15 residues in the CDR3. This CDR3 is CASSTRTGNTGELFF. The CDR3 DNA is TGTGCCAGCAGCACTCGGACAGGGAACACCGGGGAGCTGTTTTTT. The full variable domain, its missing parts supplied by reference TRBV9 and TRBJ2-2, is DSGVTQTPKHLITATGQRVTLRCSPRSGDLSVYWYQQSLDQGLQFLIQYYNGEERAKGNILERFSAQQFPDLHSELNLSSLELGDSALYFCASSTRTGNTGELFFGEGSRLTVL.

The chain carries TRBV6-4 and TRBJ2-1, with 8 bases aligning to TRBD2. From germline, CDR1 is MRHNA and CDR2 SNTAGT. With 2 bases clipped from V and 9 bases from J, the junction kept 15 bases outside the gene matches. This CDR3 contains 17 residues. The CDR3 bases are TGTGCCAGCAGTGACCAGCCCGGGAGGGAGGGCTTAGGTGAGCAGTTCTTC. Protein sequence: CASSDQPGREGLGEQFF.

CDR3 bases: TGTGCCAGCAGTGAAGGACGGGACGAGCAGTACTTC. Translation gives CASSEGRDEQYF. The chain is built from TRBV6-1 and TRBJ2-7, with no clear D. CDR1 MNHNS and CDR2 SASEGT come from the germline V gene. The CDR3 has 12 residues. V lost 1 base to trimming and J lost 5 bases, with 6 bases between them.

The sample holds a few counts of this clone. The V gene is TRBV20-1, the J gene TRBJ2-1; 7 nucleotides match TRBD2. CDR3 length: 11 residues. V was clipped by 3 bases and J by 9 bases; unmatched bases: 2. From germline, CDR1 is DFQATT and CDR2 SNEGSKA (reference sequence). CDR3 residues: CSARGGTEQFF. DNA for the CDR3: TGCAGTGCTAGGGGGGGGACTGAGCAGTTCTTC.

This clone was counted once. The CDR3 DNA sequence: TGTGCCAGCAGTCGGTCAAACGGACAGGGCCAAGAGACCCAGTACTTC. This sequence encodes CASSRSNGQGQETQYF. The genes are TRBV28 and TRBJ2-5; TRBD1 matches 8 bases. The CDR3 is made up of 16 amino acids. Germline V gives CDR1 MDHEN, CDR2 SYDVKM. V lost 5 bases to trimming and J lost 1 base; unmatched junction nucleotides: 9.

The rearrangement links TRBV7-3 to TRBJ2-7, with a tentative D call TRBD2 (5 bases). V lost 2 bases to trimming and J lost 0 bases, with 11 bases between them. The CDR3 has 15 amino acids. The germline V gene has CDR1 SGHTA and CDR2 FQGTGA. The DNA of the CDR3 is TGTGCCAGCAGCTTAGATCGGGGTAGCTCCTACGAGCAGTACTTC. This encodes CASSLDRGSSYEQYF.

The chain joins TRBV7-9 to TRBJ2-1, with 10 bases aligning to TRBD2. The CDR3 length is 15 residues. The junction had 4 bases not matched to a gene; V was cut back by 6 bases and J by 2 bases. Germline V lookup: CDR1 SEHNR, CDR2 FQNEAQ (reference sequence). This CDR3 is CASSAAGGPYNEQFF. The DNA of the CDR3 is TGTGCCAGCAGTGCAGCGGGAGGGCCCTACAATGAGCAGTTCTTC.

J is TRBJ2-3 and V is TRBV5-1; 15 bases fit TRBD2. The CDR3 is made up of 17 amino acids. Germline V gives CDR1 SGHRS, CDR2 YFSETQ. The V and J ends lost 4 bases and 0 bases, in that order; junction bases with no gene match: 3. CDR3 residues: CASSPGLAGGSTDTQYF. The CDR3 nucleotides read TGCGCCAGCAGCCCGGGACTAGCGGGAGGCAGCACAGATACGCAGTATTTT.

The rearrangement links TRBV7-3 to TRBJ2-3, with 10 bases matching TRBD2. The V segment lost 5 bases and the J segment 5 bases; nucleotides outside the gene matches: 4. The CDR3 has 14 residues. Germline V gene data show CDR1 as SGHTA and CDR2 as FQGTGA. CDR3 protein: CASSASGGGDTQYF. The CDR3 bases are TGTGCCAGCAGCGCTAGCGGGGGAGGAGATACGCAGTATTTT.

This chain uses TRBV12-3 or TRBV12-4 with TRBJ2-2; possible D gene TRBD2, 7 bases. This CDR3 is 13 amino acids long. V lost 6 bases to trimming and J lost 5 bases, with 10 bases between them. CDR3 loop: CASSEGGTGELFF. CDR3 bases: TGTGCCAGCAGCGAGGGGGGGACCGGGGAGCTGTTTTTT.

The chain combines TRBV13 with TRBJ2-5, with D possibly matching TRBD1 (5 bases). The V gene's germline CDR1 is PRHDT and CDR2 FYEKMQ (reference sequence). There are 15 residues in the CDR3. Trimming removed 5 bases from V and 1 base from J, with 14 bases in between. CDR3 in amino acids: CASSARQLGQETQYF. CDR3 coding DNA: TGTGCCAGCAGCGCAAGACAGCTAGGCCAAGAGACCCAGTACTTC.

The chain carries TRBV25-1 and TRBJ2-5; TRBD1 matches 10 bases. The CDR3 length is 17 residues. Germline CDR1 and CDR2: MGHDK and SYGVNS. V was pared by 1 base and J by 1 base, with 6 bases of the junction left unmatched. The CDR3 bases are TGTGCCAGCAGTGAATTAGGCCGGGACAGGGGCCAAGAGACCCAGTACTTC. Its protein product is CASSELGRDRGQETQYF.